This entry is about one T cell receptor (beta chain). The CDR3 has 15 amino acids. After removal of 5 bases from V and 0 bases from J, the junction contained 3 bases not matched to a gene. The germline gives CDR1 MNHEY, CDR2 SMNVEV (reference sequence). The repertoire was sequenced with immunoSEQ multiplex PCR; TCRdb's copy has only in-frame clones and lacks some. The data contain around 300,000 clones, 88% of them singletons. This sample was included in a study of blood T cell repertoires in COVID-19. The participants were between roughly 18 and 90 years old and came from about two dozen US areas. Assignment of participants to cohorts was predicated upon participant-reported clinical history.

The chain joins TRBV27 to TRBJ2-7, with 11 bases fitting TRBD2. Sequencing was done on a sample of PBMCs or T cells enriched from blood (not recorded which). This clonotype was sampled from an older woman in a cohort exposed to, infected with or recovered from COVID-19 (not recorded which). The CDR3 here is CASSPGLAVSYEQYF. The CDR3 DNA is TGTGCCAGCAGTCCGGGACTAGCGGTCTCCTACGAGCAGTACTTC.